The clone carrying this TCR beta chain was seen a handful of times. Its antigen is not identified. The V segment lost 2 bases and the J segment 4 bases; nucleotides outside the gene matches: 3. Germline V lookup: CDR1 LNHDA, CDR2 SQIVND (reference sequence). The CDR3 is made up of 14 amino acids. This record comes from a study of CD8 T cells in ankylosing spondylitis. General study findings and limits: Previous work reported some of these motif variants in the synovial fluid and blood of reactive arthritis. Blood of patients with ankylosing spondylitis appeared to be characterized by a TCR beta motif of fewer than 10 highly homologous variants. Reportedly, matched ankylosing spondylitis synovial fluid was significantly enriched for disease-linked clones.

Quantitative 5'-RACE with molecular barcodes produced the TCR beta libraries. TCRdb re-derived calls from the 5' RACE reads in MiXCR, one entry per CDR3 protein. The repertoire consists of roughly 440,000 distinct CDR3 sequences, with roughly 15% occurring once and the leading ten covering approximately 0.93%. Sequenced: blood, either unsorted or a sorted T cell fraction (not recorded which). The chain combines TRBV19 with TRBJ2-3; TRBD2 matches 7 bases. The TCR was taken from a male donor with ankylosing spondylitis. This CDR3 is CASSIPSGADTQYF. In nucleotides, the CDR3 is TGTGCCAGTAGTATACCCAGCGGGGCAGATACGCAGTATTTT.